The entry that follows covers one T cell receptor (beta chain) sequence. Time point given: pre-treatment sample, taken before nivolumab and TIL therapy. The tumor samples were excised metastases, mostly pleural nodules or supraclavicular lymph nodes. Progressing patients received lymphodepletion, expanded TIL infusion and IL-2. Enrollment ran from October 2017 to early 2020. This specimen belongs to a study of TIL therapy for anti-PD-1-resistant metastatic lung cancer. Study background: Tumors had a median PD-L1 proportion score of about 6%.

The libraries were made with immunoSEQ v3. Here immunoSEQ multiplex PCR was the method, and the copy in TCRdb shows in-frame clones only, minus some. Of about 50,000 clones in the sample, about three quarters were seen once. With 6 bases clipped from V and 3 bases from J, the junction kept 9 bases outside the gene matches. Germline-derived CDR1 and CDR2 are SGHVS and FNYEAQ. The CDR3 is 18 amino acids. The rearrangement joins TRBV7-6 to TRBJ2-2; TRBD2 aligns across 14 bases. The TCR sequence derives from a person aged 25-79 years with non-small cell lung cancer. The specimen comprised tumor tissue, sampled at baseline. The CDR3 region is CASRNGTSGRFHTGELFF. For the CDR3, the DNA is TGTGCCAGCAGAAATGGGACTAGCGGGAGATTCCACACCGGGGAGCTGTTTTTT.